One TCR beta chain is described in this entry. These data originate in a study of T cell responses to AZD1222 COVID-19 vaccine. Clones were sequenced by immunoSEQ multiplex PCR, and TCRdb holds only the in-frame ones, with some missing. This sample carries around 60,000 clones, around 85% of them seen once, and the ten largest clones take around 28%. CDR1 and CDR2 (germline): MNHEY, SVGAGI. After removal of 6 bases from V and 0 bases from J, the junction contained 5 bases not matched to a gene. The CDR3 has 15 residues. This TCR derives from an adult who received the AZD1222 COVID-19 vaccine. The source material was peripheral blood, sampled 28 days after the second AZD1222 dose. The V and J genes are TRBV6-5 and TRBJ2-7, with 10 bases that match TRBD1. DNA of the CDR3: TGTGCCAGCAGACGACAGGGGGCGGGCTCCTACGAGCAGTACTTC. This sequence encodes CASRRQGAGSYEQYF.